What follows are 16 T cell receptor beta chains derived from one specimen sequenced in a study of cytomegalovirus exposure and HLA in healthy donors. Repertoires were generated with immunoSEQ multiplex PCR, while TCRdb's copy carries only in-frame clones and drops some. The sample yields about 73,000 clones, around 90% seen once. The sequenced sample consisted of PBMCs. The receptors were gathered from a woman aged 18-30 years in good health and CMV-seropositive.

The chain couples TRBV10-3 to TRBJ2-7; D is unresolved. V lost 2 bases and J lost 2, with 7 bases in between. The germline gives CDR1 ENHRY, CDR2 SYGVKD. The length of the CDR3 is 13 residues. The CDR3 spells CAISEHSTYEQYF. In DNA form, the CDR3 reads TGTGCCATCAGTGAGCACAGTACCTACGAGCAGTACTTC.

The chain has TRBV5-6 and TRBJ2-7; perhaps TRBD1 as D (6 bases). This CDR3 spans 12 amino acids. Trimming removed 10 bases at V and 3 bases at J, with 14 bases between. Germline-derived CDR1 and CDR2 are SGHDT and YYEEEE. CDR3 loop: CAPPGQNYEQYF. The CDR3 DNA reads TGTGCCCCCCCGGGACAAAACTACGAGCAGTACTTC. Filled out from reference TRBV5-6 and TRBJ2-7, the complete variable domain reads DAGVTQSPTHLIKTRGQQVTLRCSPKSGHDTVSWYQQALGQGPQFIFQYYEEEERQRGNFPDRFSGHQFPNYSSELNVNALLLGDSALYLCAPPGQNYEQYFGPGTRLTVT.

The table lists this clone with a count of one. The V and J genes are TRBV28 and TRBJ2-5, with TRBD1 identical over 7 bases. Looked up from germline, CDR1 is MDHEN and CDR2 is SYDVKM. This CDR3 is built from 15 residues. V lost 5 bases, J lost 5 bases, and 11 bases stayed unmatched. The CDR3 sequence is CASSPITGVSETQYF. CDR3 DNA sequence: TGTGCCAGCAGTCCGATAACAGGGGTTAGTGAGACCCAGTACTTC.

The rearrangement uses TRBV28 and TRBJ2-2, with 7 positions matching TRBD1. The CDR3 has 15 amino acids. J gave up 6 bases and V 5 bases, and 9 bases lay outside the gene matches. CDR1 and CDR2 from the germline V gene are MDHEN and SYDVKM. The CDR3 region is CASSPQGIFPGELFF. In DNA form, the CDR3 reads TGTGCCAGCAGTCCACAGGGGATTTTTCCCGGGGAGCTGTTTTTT. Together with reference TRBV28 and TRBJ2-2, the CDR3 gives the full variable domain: DVKVTQSSRYLVKRTGEKVFLECVQDMDHENMFWYRQDPGLGLRLIYFSYDVKMKEKGDIPEGYSVSREKKERFSLILESASTNQTSMYLCASSPQGIFPGELFFGEGSRLTVL.

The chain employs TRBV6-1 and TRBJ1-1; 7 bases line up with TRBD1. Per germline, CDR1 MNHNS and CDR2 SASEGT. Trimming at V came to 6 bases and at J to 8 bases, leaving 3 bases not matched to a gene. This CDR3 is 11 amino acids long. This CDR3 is CASRKTGEAFF. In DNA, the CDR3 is TGTGCCAGCAGGAAGACAGGGGAAGCTTTCTTT.

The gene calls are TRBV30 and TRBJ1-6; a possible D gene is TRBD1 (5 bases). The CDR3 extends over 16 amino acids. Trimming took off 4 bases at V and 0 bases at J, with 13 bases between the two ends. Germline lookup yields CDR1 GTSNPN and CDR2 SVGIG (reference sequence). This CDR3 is CAWNRGESSYNSPLHF. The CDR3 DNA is TGTGCCTGGAATCGGGGGGAGAGCTCCTATAATTCACCCCTCCACTTT.

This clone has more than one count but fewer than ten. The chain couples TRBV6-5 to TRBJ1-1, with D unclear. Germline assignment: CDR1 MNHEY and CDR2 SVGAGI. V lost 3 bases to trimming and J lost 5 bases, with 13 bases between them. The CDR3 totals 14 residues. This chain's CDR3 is CASSYTKEGTEAFF. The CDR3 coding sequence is TGTGCCAGCAGTTATACGAAGGAGGGAACTGAAGCTTTCTTT.

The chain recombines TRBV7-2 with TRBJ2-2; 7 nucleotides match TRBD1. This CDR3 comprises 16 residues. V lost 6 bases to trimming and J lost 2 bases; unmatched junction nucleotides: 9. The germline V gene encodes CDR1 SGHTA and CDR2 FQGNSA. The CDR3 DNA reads TGTGCCAGCAGATCCCAGGACAGGCCAAACACCGGGGAGCTGTTTTTT. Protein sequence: CASRSQDRPNTGELFF.

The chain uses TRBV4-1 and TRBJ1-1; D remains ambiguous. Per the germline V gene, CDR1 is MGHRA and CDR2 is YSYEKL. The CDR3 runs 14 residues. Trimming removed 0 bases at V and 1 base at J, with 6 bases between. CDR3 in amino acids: CASSQDSGNTEAFF. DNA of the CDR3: TGCGCCAGCAGCCAAGATTCAGGGAACACTGAAGCTTTCTTT.

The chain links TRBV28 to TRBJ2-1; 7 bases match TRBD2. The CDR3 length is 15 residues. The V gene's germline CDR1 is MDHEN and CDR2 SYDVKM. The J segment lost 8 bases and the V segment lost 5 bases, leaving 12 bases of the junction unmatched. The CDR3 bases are TGTGCCAGCAGTCCCGCCCGCGGGAGTGGGGATGAGCAGTTCTTC. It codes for CASSPARGSGDEQFF.

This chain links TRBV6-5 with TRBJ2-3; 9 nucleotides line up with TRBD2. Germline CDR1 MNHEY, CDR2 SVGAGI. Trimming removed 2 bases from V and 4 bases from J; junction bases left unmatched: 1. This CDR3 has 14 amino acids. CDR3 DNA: TGTGCCAGCAGTTACGCTAGCGGGGCAGATACGCAGTATTTT. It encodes CASSYASGADTQYF.

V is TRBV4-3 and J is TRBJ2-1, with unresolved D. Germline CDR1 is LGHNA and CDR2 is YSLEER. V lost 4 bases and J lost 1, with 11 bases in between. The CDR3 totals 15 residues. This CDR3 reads CASSPNRVSYNEQFF. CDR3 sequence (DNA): TGCGCCAGCAGCCCAAACCGGGTTTCCTACAATGAGCAGTTCTTC.

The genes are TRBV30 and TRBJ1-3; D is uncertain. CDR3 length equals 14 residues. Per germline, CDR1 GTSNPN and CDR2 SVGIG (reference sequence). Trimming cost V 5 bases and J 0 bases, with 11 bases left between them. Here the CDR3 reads CAWDPGVSGNTIYF. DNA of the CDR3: TGTGCCTGGGACCCCGGGGTCTCTGGAAACACCATATATTTT.

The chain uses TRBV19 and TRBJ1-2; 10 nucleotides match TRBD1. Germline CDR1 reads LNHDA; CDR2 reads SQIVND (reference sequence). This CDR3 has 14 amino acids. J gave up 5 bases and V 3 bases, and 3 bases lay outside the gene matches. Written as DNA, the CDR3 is TGTGCCAGTAGTATTCGGACAGGGGGTTATGGCTACACCTTC. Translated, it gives CASSIRTGGYGYTF.

CDR3 DNA sequence: TGTGCCAGCCGGGAGTTCACCGGGGAGCTGTTTTTT. Its protein is CASREFTGELFF. The rearrangement links TRBV5-4 to TRBJ2-2; the D gene is possibly TRBD2 (6 bases). The CDR3 is 12 amino acids. V was shortened by 7 bases and J by 4 bases, with 8 bases between the two germline ends. Germline V lookup: CDR1 SGHNT, CDR2 YYREEE (reference sequence).

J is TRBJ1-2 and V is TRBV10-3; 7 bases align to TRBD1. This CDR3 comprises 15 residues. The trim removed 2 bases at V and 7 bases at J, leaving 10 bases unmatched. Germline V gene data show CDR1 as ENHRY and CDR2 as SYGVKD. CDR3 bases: TGTGCCATCAGTGAGGGACAGGTTGCCCAAATTGGCTACACCTTC. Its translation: CAISEGQVAQIGYTF.